The rows below give T cell receptor beta chains drawn from one sample of a study of blood T cell repertoires in COVID-19. TCRdb's table, derived via immunoSEQ multiplex PCR, lists solely in-frame clones and lacks some. The table records 200,000 to 250,000 clones, 88% of them present only once. The sequenced sample consisted of peripheral blood. Source of these receptors: a woman aged 60 to 75 with acute or convalescent COVID-19. Both conserved end residues are part of each CDR3. Each record gives: CDR3 length, V gene, J gene, D gene, clone size, CDR3 DNA, CDR3 protein. The D gene is left open where the match is weak. Size tells how often a clone was seen (once, few, many) or the class of an expanded clone, and some rows leave it out.

>15|TRBV25-1|TRBJ2-7|TRBD1|NA
TGTGCCAGCAGTGGATACCGGGACAGGGACCACGAGCAGTACTTC
CASSGYRDRDHEQYF
>18|TRBV10-2|TRBJ2-5|TRBD2|NA
TGCGCCAGCAGAGTAAGACTAGCGGGGGGGCCTATGTCGGAGACCCAGTACTTC
CASRVRLAGGPMSETQYF
>15|TRBV5-6|TRBJ1-2|TRBD1|NA
TGTGCCAGCAGCTTGGATTTCAGGGGGCTGGTTGGCTACACCTTC
CASSLDFRGLVGYTF
>15|TRBV6-6|TRBJ2-7|TRBD2|NA
TGTGCCAGCAGTTACGGTAGCGGGACCTCCTACGAGCAGTACTTC
CASSYGSGTSYEQYF
>15|TRBV19|TRBJ1-2|TRBD1|NA
TGTGCCAGTAGTATCCCGGGACAGAACTACTATGGCTACACCTTC
CASSIPGQNYYGYTF
>15|TRBV5-1|TRBJ2-5|NA|NA
TGCGCCAGCAGCTTAAGACCCAGGTACCAAGAGACCCAGTACTTC
CASSLRPRYQETQYF
>15|TRBV9|TRBJ2-6|NA|NA
TGTGCCAGCAGCTCAGATACCTCTGGGGCCAACGTCCTGACTTTC
CASSSDTSGANVLTF
>15|TRBV6-6|TRBJ1-5|TRBD1|NA
TGTGCCAGCAGTCCGACGGACAGGGACAATCAGCCCCAGCATTTT
CASSPTDRDNQPQHF
>15|TRBV28|TRBJ2-7|NA|NA
TGTGCCAGCAGTTTAGGAGGGAGCACCACCTACGAGCAGTACTTC
CASSLGGSTTYEQYF
>15|TRBV5-4|TRBJ2-7|TRBD1|few
TGTGCCAGCAGCTTGGAAACAGGGGTAAACTACGAGCAGTACTTC
CASSLETGVNYEQYF
>16|TRBV5-4|TRBJ2-7|TRBD1|NA
TGTGCCAGCAGCTTGGCCGTGGGACAGGGGGCATACGAGCAGTACTTC
CASSLAVGQGAYEQYF
>15|TRBV11-2|TRBJ1-2|NA|NA
TGTGCCAGCAGCTTGTACACAGGGCCCTCTTATGGCTACACCTTC
CASSLYTGPSYGYTF
>17|TRBV7-7|TRBJ2-3|TRBD2|NA
TGTGCTAGCAGCCCGGGACTAGCGGGCGTCTGGGGAGATACGCAGTATTTT
CASSPGLAGVWGDTQYF
>15|TRBV19|TRBJ1-6|NA|NA
TGTGCCAGTAGTCCCTCGGCGGGGTATAATTCACCCCTCCACTTT
CASSPSAGYNSPLHF
>15|TRBV7-8|TRBJ1-5|NA|NA
TGTGCCAGCAGCTTAGCGGCGGGCTCCAATCAGCCCCAGCATTTT
CASSLAAGSNQPQHF
>15|TRBV5-1|TRBJ2-1|TRBD2|NA
TGCGCCAGCACCTCCGGGACTAGCGGGAGTGATGAGCAGTTCTTC
CASTSGTSGSDEQFF
>15|TRBV2|TRBJ2-7|TRBD2|NA
TGTGCCAGCAGCGCTGGGACTAGCGCCGCCTACGAGCAGTACTTC
CASSAGTSAAYEQYF
>15|TRBV4-1|TRBJ1-4|TRBD1|NA
TGCGCCAGCAGCCAAGGGGACAGGAATAATGAAAAACTGTTTTTT
CASSQGDRNNEKLFF
>13|TRBV25-1|TRBJ1-1|NA|NA
TGTGCCAGCAGGAGTCGGGGGAACACTGAAGCTTTCTTT
CASRSRGNTEAFF
>17|TRBV11-2|TRBJ1-6|NA|NA
TGTGCCAGCAGCGATGGAGTCAGGGGACCCTATAATTCACCCCTCCACTTT
CASSDGVRGPYNSPLHF
>14|TRBV6-1|TRBJ1-2|TRBD1|NA
TGTGCCAGCAGTGACCCGACAGGGATCGGAGGCTACACCTTC
CASSDPTGIGGYTF
>18|TRBV19|TRBJ2-5|TRBD2|once
TGTGCCAGTAGTCCCCCCCCTGGACTAGCGGGAGCCCAAGAGACCCAGTACTTC
CASSPPPGLAGAQETQYF
>15|TRBV14|TRBJ2-7|TRBD2|NA
TGTGCCAGCAGCCAACAGCGGGGGGTCTCCTACGAGCAGTACTTC
CASSQQRGVSYEQYF
>14|TRBV5-1|TRBJ2-3|TRBD1|NA
TGCGCCAGCAGACTCCAGGGGGCCGCAGATACGCAGTATTTT
CASRLQGAADTQYF
>15|TRBV27|TRBJ1-1|NA|NA
TGTGCCAGCAGATATTCTGGACTGGTGAACACTGAAGCTTTCTTT
CASRYSGLVNTEAFF
>16|TRBV5-1|TRBJ2-3|TRBD2|NA
TGCGCCAGCAGCTCCATAGCGGGGGCCCTTACAGATACGCAGTATTTT
CASSSIAGALTDTQYF
>15|TRBV7-6|TRBJ2-7|TRBD2|NA
TGTGCCAGCAGCTCCCTAGCGGGAAGCTCCTACGAGCAGTACTTC
CASSSLAGSSYEQYF
>14|TRBV15|TRBJ1-1|NA|NA
TGTGCCACCAGCAGAAGGTGGACAAACACTGAAGCTTTCTTT
CATSRRWTNTEAFF
>13|TRBV19|TRBJ1-2|NA|NA
TGTGCCAGTAGCGACAGGAGGTACTATGGCTACACCTTC
CASSDRRYYGYTF
>14|TRBV3-1/TRBV3-2|TRBJ2-1|NA|NA
TGTGCCAGCAGCGAGCGTAGGGGGTACAATGAGCAGTTCTTC
CASSERRGYNEQFF
>13|TRBV11-2|TRBJ1-1|NA|NA
TGTGCCAGCAGCTTAGAATCGTACACTGAAGCTTTCTTT
CASSLESYTEAFF
>15|TRBV6-5|TRBJ2-1|TRBD1|NA
TGTGCCAGCAGCACCCGGGACAGGGGGCCCAATGAGCAGTTCTTC
CASSTRDRGPNEQFF
>13|TRBV24-1|TRBJ2-3|NA|NA
TGTGCCACCAGTGATTCCCTCACAGATACGCAGTATTTT
CATSDSLTDTQYF
>18|TRBV4-1|TRBJ2-3|TRBD2|NA
TGCGCCAGCAGCCAAGCCATTAGCGGGGGGGCCTGGTCAGATACGCAGTATTTT
CASSQAISGGAWSDTQYF
>15|TRBV19|TRBJ1-4|TRBD1|NA
TGTGCCAGTAGTACAACGGACAGGGGAGGTGAAAAACTGTTTTTT
CASSTTDRGGEKLFF
>12|TRBV19|TRBJ1-1|NA|NA
TGTGCCAGTAGTACCGCGGGGGCTGGAGCTTTCTTT
CASSTAGAGAFF
>17|TRBV30|TRBJ2-1|NA|NA
TGTGCCTGGAGTGTCCCGACTAGTTTCCCCTCCTACAATGAGCAGTTCTTC
CAWSVPTSFPSYNEQFF
>11|TRBV18|TRBJ1-3|NA|NA
TGTGCCAGCTCACCTTCTGACACCATATATTTT
CASSPSDTIYF
>16|TRBV5-1|TRBJ2-1|TRBD2|NA
TGCGCCAGCGGCGGGACTAGCGGGAGCATGGGCAATGAGCAGTTCTTC
CASGGTSGSMGNEQFF
>16|TRBV4-2|TRBJ2-7|TRBD2|NA
TGTGCCAGCAGCCAAGATCCAGCGGGAGGCCGGGGAGAGCAGTACTTC
CASSQDPAGGRGEQYF
>16|TRBV28|TRBJ1-1|NA|few
TGTGCCAGCAGTTTATGGTCCCCGGGATCATACGCTGAAGCTTTCTTT
CASSLWSPGSYAEAFF
>14|TRBV4-1|TRBJ1-2|NA|once
TGCGCCAGCAGCCAAGATACGGGGATCTATGGCTACACCTTC
CASSQDTGIYGYTF
>13|TRBV12-5|TRBJ1-5|NA|NA
TGTGCTAGTGGCAATACAGAGAATCAGCCCCAGCATTTT
CASGNTENQPQHF
>15|TRBV7-2|TRBJ1-2|NA|NA
TGTGCCAGCAGCCCTCCTGGACGGACAGACTATGGCTACACCTTC
CASSPPGRTDYGYTF
>15|TRBV19|TRBJ1-6|NA|NA
TGTGCCAGTAGGATTAGGACACTTAGTAATTCACCCCTCCACTTT
CASRIRTLSNSPLHF
>15|TRBV28|TRBJ1-1|NA|NA
TGTGCCAGCAAACTGTTATTTCAGGGAAACACTGAAGCTTTCTTT
CASKLLFQGNTEAFF
>17|TRBV19|TRBJ2-4|TRBD2|NA
TGTGCCAGCACCACGGGAGCGGGGGGGCCCACCAAAAACATTCAGTACTTC
CASTTGAGGPTKNIQYF
>15|TRBV12-5|TRBJ2-5|TRBD1|NA
TGTGCTAGTGGTAGAGGACAGGGGGATTCGGAGACCCAGTACTTC
CASGRGQGDSETQYF